This is a list of T cell receptor beta chains from one sample in a study of T-cell reconstitution after alpha-beta-depleted transplantation in children. TCRdb passed the PCR reads through MiXCR, listing each CDR3 protein once. The repertoire holds around 200,000 distinct CDR3 sequences, with roughly 6.8% as singletons. The sequencing used PBMCs from the stem cell graft donor, collected from the stem cell graft. These receptors all stem from a human donor who donated a stem cell graft to a child with Wiskott-Aldrich syndrome. Each CDR3 is given with its conserved first and last residue.

v_call,j_call,cdr3_aa
TRBV6-2/TRBV6-3,TRBJ2-2,CASSKTHTGELFF
TRBV3-1,TRBJ2-7,CASSRRGRYEQYF
TRBV4-1,TRBJ2-7,CASSQDGQGVREQYF
TRBV15,TRBJ2-1,CATSRDGLSDLRLAGYNEQFF
TRBV27,TRBJ2-3,CASSSAGAGDTQYF
TRBV7-2,TRBJ2-1,CASSLSLPGAAQQFF
TRBV7-9,TRBJ2-3,CASSGGTDTQYF
TRBV7-9,TRBJ2-1,CASSLEISLAYNEQFF
TRBV7-6,TRBJ1-1,CASSLRGVDTEAFF
TRBV20-1,TRBJ2-4,CSAEIPGQGNIQYF
TRBV6-5,TRBJ1-1,CASSYEGPSLGANTEAFF
TRBV24-1,TRBJ2-3,CATSEGGTPDTQYF
TRBV20-1,TRBJ2-6,CSARASGGLGANVLTF
TRBV12-3/TRBV12-4,TRBJ1-2,CASSHRAGYTF
TRBV5-5,TRBJ2-1,CASSPRTSGGVEQFF
TRBV20-1,TRBJ2-7,CSAREGGPSYEQYF
TRBV18,TRBJ2-7,CASSPADREQYEQYF
TRBV7-2,TRBJ2-5,CASSLRRGGEETQYF
TRBV5-1,TRBJ2-3,CASSSGQGPQDTQYF
TRBV11-2,TRBJ2-1,CASSLAGRPGIYNEQFF
TRBV10-3,TRBJ2-1,CAIRMGLADYNEQFF
TRBV29-1,TRBJ2-5,CSVGGRGEAETQYF
TRBV18,TRBJ2-7,CASSPPGQGAYEQYF
TRBV24-1,TRBJ1-2,CATSRAGTGNTGYTF
TRBV12-3/TRBV12-4,TRBJ1-3,CASSPPDRGNTIYF
TRBV25-1,TRBJ2-1,CASSEDRTGGLFF
TRBV30,TRBJ2-6,CASDRISSSGANVLTF
TRBV10-3,TRBJ2-5,CAIKARDQETQYF
TRBV28,TRBJ2-7,CASSWIRDRENPTYEQYF
TRBV20-1,TRBJ2-5,CSARGTSGGPAETQYF
TRBV5-1,TRBJ2-7,CASSLDRGPSYEQYF
TRBV6-5,TRBJ1-1,CASTLHGTAEAFF
TRBV5-6,TRBJ2-3,CASSRGTGRGTDTQYF
TRBV29-1,TRBJ2-5,CSVDRIGETQYF
TRBV12-3/TRBV12-4,TRBJ2-1,CASSGTGRNEQFF
TRBV23-1,TRBJ2-7,CASSQSQGRHEQYF